This T cell receptor beta chain was captured in a study of T cells in Graves' hyperthyroidism and ophthalmopathy. Between the trimmed V and J ends, which lost 3 bases and 5 bases, there was a span of 11 bases. CDR1 and CDR2 (germline): SGHRS, YFSETQ. The CDR3 extends over 14 amino acids. From RNA transcripts, TCR beta CDR3 regions were amplified. A set of HTBI primers served as the primers for a first-round RT-PCR of the TCR CDR3. TCRdb recomputed calls from the multiplex PCR reads with MiXCR, one row per CDR3 protein. The sample shows some 550,000 distinct CDR3 sequences, approximately 15% of them seen only once. Thyroid ultrasound, orbital computed tomography, clinical symptoms, and serum thyroxine and TRAb underpinned diagnoses.

This chain links TRBV5-1 with TRBJ2-2; the D gene is possibly TRBD2 (5 bases). This TCR was recovered from a woman aged 35 to 49 with Graves' ophthalmopathy. Sequenced: blood. The CDR3 loop is CASSYGERTGELFF. CDR3 sequence (DNA): TGCGCCAGCAGCTACGGGGAGAGGACCGGGGAGCTGTTTTTT.